The clone carrying this TCR beta chain was detected once. What it binds is unknown. This sample is drawn from a study of cytomegalovirus exposure and HLA in healthy donors. Study-level results: Presence/absence results assume similar sequencing depth per donor, which may not hold. A later analysis by the authors found several of the most significant clusters apparently linked to common viral pathogens.

CDR1 is SEHNR and CDR2 is FQNEAQ in the germline V gene (reference sequence). This CDR3 is built from 14 residues. Trimming took 5 bases from V and 6 from J, leaving 14 bases between them. 13 Jbeta primers and 60 Vbeta primers were used for the PCR. The protocol was immunoSEQ multiplex PCR, while the TCRdb copy is restricted to in-frame clones and leaves out a portion. The sample records 130,000 or so clones, roughly 79% being singletons. The TCR sequence derives from a woman in her late teens or twenties in good health and CMV-seronegative. The specimen was PBMCs. The chain combines TRBV7-9 with TRBJ1-5; D not resolved. Here the CDR3 DNA reads TGTGCCAGCAGCACCGACACAATAGGTCAGCCCCAGCATTTT. This sequence encodes CASSTDTIGQPQHF.